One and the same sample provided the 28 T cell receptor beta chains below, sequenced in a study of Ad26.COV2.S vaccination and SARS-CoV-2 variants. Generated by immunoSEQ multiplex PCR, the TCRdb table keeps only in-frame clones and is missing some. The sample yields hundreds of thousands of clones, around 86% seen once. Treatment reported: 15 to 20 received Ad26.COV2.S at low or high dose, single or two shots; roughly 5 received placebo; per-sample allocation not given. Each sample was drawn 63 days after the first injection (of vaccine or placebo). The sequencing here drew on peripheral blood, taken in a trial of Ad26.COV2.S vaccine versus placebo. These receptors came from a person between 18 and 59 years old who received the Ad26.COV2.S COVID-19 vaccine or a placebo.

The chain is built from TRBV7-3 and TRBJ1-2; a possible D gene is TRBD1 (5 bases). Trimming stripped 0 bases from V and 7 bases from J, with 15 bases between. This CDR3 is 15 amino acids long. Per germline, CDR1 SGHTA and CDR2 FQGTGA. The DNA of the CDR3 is TGTGCCAGCAGCTTAACGGGGCAGGGCCCTGGTGGCTACACCTTC. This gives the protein CASSLTGQGPGGYTF.

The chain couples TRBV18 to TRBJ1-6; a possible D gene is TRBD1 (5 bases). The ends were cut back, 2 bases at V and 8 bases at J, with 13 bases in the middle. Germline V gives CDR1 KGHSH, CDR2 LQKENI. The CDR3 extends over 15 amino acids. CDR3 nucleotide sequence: TGTGCCAGCTCACCAACCGGGACGGGTGATTCACCCCTCCACTTT. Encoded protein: CASSPTGTGDSPLHF.

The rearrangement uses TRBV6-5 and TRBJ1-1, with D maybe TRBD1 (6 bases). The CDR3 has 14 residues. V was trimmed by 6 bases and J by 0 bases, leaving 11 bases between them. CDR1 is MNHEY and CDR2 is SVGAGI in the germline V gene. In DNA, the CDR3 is TGTGCCAGCAGAACCAGGGGCATGAACACTGAAGCTTTCTTT. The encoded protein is CASRTRGMNTEAFF.

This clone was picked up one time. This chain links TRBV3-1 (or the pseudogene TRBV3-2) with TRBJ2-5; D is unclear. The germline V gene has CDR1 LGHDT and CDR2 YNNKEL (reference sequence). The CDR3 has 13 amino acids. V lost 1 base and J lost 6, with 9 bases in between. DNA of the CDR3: TGTGCCAGCAGCCAAGGAGGCAGCCAGACCCAGTACTTC. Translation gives CASSQGGSQTQYF.

CDR3 bases: TGCAGCGTTGACCCCGGTGAAGCTTTCTTT. Encoded protein: CSVDPGEAFF. This chain links TRBV29-1 with TRBJ1-1; D gene uncertain. V shed 3 bases and J shed 7 bases, with 6 bases lying between them. The CDR3 loop spans 10 amino acids. CDR1 is SQVTM and CDR2 is ANQGSEA in the germline V gene.

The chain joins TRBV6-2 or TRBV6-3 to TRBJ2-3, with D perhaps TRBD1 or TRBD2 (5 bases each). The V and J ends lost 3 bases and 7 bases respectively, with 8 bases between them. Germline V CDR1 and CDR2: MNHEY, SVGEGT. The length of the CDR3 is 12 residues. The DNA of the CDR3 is TGTGCCAGCAGTTATGAGGGGTATACGCAGTATTTT. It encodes CASSYEGYTQYF.

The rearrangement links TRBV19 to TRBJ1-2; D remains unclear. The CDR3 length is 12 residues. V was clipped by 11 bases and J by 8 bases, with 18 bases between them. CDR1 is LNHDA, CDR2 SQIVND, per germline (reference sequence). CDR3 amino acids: CAVAIGYWGYTF. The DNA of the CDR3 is TGTGCCGTAGCTATCGGCTATTGGGGCTACACCTTC.

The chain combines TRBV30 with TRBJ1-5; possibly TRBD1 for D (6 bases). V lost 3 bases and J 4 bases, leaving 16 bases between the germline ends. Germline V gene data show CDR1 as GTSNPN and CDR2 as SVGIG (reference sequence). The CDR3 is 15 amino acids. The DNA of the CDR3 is TGTGCCTGGAGCGAGGGGGTCTCTGGGAATCAGCCCCAGCATTTT. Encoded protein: CAWSEGVSGNQPQHF. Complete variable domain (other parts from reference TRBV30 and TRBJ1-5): SQTIHQWPATLVQPVGSPLSLECTVEGTSNPNLYWYRQAAGRGLQLLFYSVGIGQISSEVPQNLSASRPQDRQFILSSKKLLLSDSGFYLCAWSEGVSGNQPQHFGDGTRLSIL.

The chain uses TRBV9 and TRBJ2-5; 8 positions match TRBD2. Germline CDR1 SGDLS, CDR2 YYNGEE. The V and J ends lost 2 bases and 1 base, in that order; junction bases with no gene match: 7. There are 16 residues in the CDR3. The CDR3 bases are TGTGCCAGCAGCGTGGGAGCGGGGGCCATCCAAGAGACCCAGTACTTC. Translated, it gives CASSVGAGAIQETQYF.

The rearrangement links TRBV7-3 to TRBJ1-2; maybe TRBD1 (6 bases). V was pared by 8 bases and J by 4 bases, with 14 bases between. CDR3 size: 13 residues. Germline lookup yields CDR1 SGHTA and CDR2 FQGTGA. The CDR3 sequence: CASRGGERYGYTF. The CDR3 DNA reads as TGTGCCAGCCGAGGGGGGGAACGCTATGGCTACACCTTC.

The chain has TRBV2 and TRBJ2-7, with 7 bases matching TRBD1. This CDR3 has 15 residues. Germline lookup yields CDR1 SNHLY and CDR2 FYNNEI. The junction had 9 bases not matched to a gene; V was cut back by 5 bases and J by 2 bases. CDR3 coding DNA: TGTGCCAGCAGTTCTTCAGGGGGAATAACCTACGAGCAGTACTTC. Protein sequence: CASSSSGGITYEQYF.

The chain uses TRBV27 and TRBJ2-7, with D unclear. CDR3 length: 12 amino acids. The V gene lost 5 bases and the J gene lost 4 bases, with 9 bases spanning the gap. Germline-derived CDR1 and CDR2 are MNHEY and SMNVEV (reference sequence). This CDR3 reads CASSPAPYEQYF. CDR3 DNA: TGTGCCAGCAGTCCGGCCCCGTACGAGCAGTACTTC.

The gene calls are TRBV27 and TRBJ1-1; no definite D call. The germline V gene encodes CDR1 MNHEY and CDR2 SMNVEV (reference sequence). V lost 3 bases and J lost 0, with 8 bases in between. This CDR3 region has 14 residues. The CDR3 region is CASSLVAMNTEAFF. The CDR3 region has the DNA TGTGCCAGCAGTTTGGTCGCCATGAACACTGAAGCTTTCTTT.

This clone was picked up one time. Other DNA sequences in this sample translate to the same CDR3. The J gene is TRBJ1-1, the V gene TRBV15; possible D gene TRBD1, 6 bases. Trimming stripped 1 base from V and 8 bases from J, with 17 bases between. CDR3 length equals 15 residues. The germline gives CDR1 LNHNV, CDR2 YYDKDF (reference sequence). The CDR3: CATSRGGTGAPEAFF. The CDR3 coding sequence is TGTGCCACCAGCAGAGGCGGAACGGGGGCACCCGAAGCTTTCTTT.

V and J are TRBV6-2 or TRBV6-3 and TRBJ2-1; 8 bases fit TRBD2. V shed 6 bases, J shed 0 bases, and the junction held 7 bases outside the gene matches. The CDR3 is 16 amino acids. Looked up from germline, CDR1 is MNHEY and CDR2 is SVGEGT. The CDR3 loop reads CASSPLAGPSYNEQFF. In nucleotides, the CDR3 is TGTGCCAGCAGCCCGCTAGCGGGCCCCTCCTACAATGAGCAGTTCTTC.

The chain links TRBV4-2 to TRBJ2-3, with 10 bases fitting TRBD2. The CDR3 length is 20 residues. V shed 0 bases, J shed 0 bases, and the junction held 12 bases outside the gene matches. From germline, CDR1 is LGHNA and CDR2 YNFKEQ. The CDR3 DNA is TGTGCCAGCAGCCAAGAGTGGGGCCAGCGGGGGGGCAAAAGCACAGATACGCAGTATTTT. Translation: CASSQEWGQRGGKSTDTQYF.

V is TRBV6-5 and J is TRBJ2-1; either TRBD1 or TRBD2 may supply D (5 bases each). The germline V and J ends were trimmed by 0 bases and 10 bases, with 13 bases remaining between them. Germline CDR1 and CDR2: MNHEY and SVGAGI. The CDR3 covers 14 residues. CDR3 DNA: TGTGCCAGCAGTTACTCGGTGGGACCCAAGGAGCAGTTCTTC. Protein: CASSYSVGPKEQFF.

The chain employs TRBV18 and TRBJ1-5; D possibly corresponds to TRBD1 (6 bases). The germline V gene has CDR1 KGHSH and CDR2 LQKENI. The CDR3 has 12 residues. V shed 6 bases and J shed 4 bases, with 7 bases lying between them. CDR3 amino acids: CASSTGNQPQHF. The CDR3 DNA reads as TGTGCCAGCTCCACAGGGAATCAGCCCCAGCATTTT.

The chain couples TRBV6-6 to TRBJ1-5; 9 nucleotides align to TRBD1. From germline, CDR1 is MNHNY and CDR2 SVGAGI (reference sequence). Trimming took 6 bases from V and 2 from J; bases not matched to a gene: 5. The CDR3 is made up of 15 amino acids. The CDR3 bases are TGTGCCAGCAGCAGGACAGGGGCGGGCAATCAGCCCCAGCATTTT. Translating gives CASSRTGAGNQPQHF.

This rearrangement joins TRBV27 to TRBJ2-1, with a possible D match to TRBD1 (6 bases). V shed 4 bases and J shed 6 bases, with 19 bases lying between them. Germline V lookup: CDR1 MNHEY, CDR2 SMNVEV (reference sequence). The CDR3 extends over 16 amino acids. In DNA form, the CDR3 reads TGTGCCAGCAGTTATGACGGGGACACCGGGGCCAATGAGCAGTTCTTC. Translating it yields CASSYDGDTGANEQFF.

Here the CDR3 reads CASSPTGDGYTF. In nucleotides, the CDR3 is TGTGCCAGCAGTCCGACAGGGGATGGCTACACCTTC. The chain employs TRBV2 and TRBJ1-2; TRBD1 matches 8 bases. Germline V gene data show CDR1 as SNHLY and CDR2 as FYNNEI. The CDR3 runs to 12 residues. After removal of 5 bases from V and 6 bases from J, the junction contained 2 bases not matched to a gene.

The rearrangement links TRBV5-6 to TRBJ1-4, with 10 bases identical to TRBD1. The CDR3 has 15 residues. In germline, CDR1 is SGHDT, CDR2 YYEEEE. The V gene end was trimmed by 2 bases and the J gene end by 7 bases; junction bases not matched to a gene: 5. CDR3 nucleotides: TGTGCCAGCAGCTTTGATGGGACAGGGGCTGAAAAACTGTTTTTT. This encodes CASSFDGTGAEKLFF.

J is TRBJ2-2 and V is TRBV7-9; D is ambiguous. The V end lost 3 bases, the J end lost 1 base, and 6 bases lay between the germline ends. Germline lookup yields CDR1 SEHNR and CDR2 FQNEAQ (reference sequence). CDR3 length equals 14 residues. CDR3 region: CASSFIGNTGELFF. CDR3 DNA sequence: TGTGCCAGCAGCTTCATCGGGAACACCGGGGAGCTGTTTTTT.

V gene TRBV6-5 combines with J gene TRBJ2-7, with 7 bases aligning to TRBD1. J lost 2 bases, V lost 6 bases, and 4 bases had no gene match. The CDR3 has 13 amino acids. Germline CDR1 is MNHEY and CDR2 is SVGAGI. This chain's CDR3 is CASSLGTAYEQYF. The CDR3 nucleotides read TGTGCCAGCAGCCTCGGGACAGCCTACGAGCAGTACTTC.

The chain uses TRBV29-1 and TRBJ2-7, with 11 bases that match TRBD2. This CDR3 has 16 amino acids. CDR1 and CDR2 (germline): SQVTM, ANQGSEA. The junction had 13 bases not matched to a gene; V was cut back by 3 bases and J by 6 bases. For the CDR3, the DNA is TGCAGCGTTGAGGATTCAAAACCGGGACTAGCGGTCGAGCAGTACTTC. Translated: CSVEDSKPGLAVEQYF.

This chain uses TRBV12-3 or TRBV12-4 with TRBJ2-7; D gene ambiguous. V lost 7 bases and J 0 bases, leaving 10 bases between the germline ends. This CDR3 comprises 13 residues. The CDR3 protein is CASTLGSSYEQYF. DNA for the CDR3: TGTGCCAGCACCTTGGGCTCCTCCTACGAGCAGTACTTC.

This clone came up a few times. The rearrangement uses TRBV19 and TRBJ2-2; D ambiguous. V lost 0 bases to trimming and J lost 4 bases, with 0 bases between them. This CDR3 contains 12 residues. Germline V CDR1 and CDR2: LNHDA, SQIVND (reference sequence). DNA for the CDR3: TGTGCCAGTAGTATAGACACCGGGGAGCTGTTTTTT. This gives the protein CASSIDTGELFF.

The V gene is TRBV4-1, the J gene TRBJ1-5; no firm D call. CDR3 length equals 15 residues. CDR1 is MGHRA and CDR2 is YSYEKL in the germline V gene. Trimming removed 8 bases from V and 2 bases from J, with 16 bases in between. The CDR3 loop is CASRPRDPGNQPQHF. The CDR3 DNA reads TGCGCCAGCCGTCCGCGGGATCCGGGCAATCAGCCCCAGCATTTT.